These 2 T cell receptor beta chains came from one sample sequenced in a study of identical twins. Each CDR3 protein gets one entry after TCRdb re-called the 5' RACE reads with MiXCR. This sample has 550,000 to 800,000 distinct CDR3 sequences, with 7% to 7.5% found just once. These data are also associated with another study on yellow fever vaccine responses in identical twins.

The sample taken for sequencing was PBMCs. The receptors stem from a woman between 18 and 30 years old in good health.

This clonotype came up many times. The chain is built from TRBV12-3 or TRBV12-4 and TRBJ1-1; maybe TRBD1 (5 bases). This CDR3 is built from 13 residues. V was pared by 6 bases and J by 7 bases, with 15 bases between. CDR3 sequence reads: CASRSPGGGEAFF. In nucleotides, the CDR3 is TGTGCCAGCAGATCCCCAGGTGGGGGTGAAGCTTTCTTT.

This clonotype was observed a handful of times. The chain has TRBV6-4 and TRBJ2-5, with 13 bases matching TRBD2. Germline CDR1 is MRHNA and CDR2 is SNTAGT. The trim removed 7 bases at V and 5 bases at J, leaving 16 bases unmatched. This CDR3 is 18 amino acids long. DNA of the CDR3: TGTGCCAGCATGACTACTAGCGGGGGGGCACCCGGAGCGGAGACCCAGTACTTC. Protein: CASMTTSGGAPGAETQYF.